These 29 T cell receptor beta chains came from one sample sequenced in a study of identical twins. TCRdb re-called the 5' RACE reads through MiXCR, storing one row per CDR3 protein. The sample has under 300,000 distinct CDR3 sequences; 5.5% to 7.5% are singletons. The same sample was also studied in work on T cells expressing NK-cell markers.

The specimen was CD8+ T cells sorted from blood. The origin of the receptors is a woman between 18 and 29 years old in good health.

V gene TRBV21-1 combines with J gene TRBJ2-7. TRBV21-1 is deemed a pseudogene. The CDR3 totals 8 residues. CDR3: CASSNSYF. CDR3 coding DNA: TGTGCCAGCAGCAACTCGTACTTC.

This clonotype was counted between two and nine times. This sequence joins TRBV25-1 and TRBJ2-5, with 8 nucleotides matching TRBD1. Germline-derived CDR1 and CDR2 are MGHDK and SYGVNS. The CDR3 is 14 residues long. V lost 7 bases to trimming and J lost 3 bases; unmatched junction nucleotides: 7. The CDR3 DNA follows: TGTGCCAGCATAGGACAGGGCTTTGAAGAGACCCAGTACTTC. Its translation: CASIGQGFEETQYF.

This clonotype has only a few counts. The gene calls are TRBV13 and TRBJ2-7; no clear D gene. The CDR3 extends over 12 amino acids. V was shortened by 4 bases and J by 5 bases, with 9 bases between the two germline ends. Germline lookup yields CDR1 PRHDT and CDR2 FYEKMQ (reference sequence). Here the CDR3 DNA reads TGTGCCAGCAGCTCCCCCCCACACGAGCAGTACTTC. Protein product: CASSSPPHEQYF.

This clonotype was recorded at least ten times. The chain has TRBV5-1 and TRBJ2-7; 8 nucleotides match TRBD2. CDR3 length equals 14 residues. Germline CDR1 and CDR2: SGHRS and YFSETQ. The trim removed 5 bases at V and 0 bases at J, leaving 4 bases unmatched. The CDR3 sequence: CASRTSESSYEQYF. The CDR3 DNA follows: TGCGCCAGCAGGACTAGCGAGAGCTCCTACGAGCAGTACTTC. Drawing the rest from reference TRBV5-1 and TRBJ2-7, the complete variable domain is KAGVTQTPRYLIKTRGQQVTLSCSPISGHRSVSWYQQTPGQGLQFLFEYFSETQRNKGNFPGRFSGRQFSNSRSEMNVSTLELGDSALYLCASRTSESSYEQYFGPGTRLTVT.

This clonotype was counted at least ten times. The V gene is TRBV7-9, the J gene TRBJ2-1, with unresolved D. Germline lookup yields CDR1 SEHNR and CDR2 FQNEAQ (reference sequence). Between the trimmed V and J ends, which lost 7 bases and 3 bases, there was a span of 10 bases. The CDR3 contains 13 residues. CDR3 sequence: CASIREVYNEQFF. In DNA form, the CDR3 reads TGTGCCAGCATACGAGAGGTCTACAATGAGCAGTTCTTC.

V is TRBV11-2 and J is TRBJ2-7; D is possibly TRBD1 or TRBD2 (5 bases each). Germline CDR1 reads SGHAT; CDR2 reads FQNNGV. This CDR3 spans 15 amino acids. V lost 3 bases to trimming and J lost 0 bases, with 12 bases between them. The CDR3, as DNA: TGTGCCAGCAGCTTTGGGACCCCGAGCTCCTACGAGCAGTACTTC. Amino acid sequence: CASSFGTPSSYEQYF. Complete variable domain (other parts from reference TRBV11-2 and TRBJ2-7): EAGVAQSPRYKIIEKRQSVAFWCNPISGHATLYWYQQILGQGPKLLIQFQNNGVVDDSQLPKDRFSAERLKGVDSTLKIQPAKLEDSAVYLCASSFGTPSSYEQYFGPGTRLTVT.

This clonotype appeared a few times. The V and J genes are TRBV10-1 and TRBJ1-1, with a possible D match to TRBD1 (5 bases). Germline V gene lookup returns CDR1 WNHNN and CDR2 SYGVQD (reference sequence). V lost 3 bases and J lost 10, with 12 bases in between. The CDR3 has 12 amino acids. CDR3 sequence (DNA): TGCGCCAGCAGTGATCCTCAGGGCCGAGCTTTCTTT. Translated: CASSDPQGRAFF.

The gene calls are TRBV29-1 and TRBJ2-1; D possibly matches TRBD1 or TRBD2 (5 bases each). Trimming cost V 4 bases and J 10 bases, with 17 bases left between them. Germline V gives CDR1 SQVTM, CDR2 ANQGSEA. The CDR3 covers 13 residues. Written as DNA, the CDR3 is TGCAGCGTTGCGGGGACGGTCTTTGGGGAGCAGTTCTTC. Residues: CSVAGTVFGEQFF.

This clonotype occurred a few times. This chain links TRBV5-1 with TRBJ2-7; 10 nucleotides align to TRBD2. After removal of 6 bases from V and 6 bases from J, the junction contained 9 bases not matched to a gene. This CDR3 region has 14 residues. Looked up from germline, CDR1 is SGHRS and CDR2 is YFSETQ. The CDR3 sequence: CASNPKREGTEQYF. As DNA, the CDR3 is TGCGCCAGCAACCCAAAGCGGGAGGGGACCGAGCAGTACTTC. Full variable domain (outside the CDR3, taken from reference TRBV5-1 and TRBJ2-7): KAGVTQTPRYLIKTRGQQVTLSCSPISGHRSVSWYQQTPGQGLQFLFEYFSETQRNKGNFPGRFSGRQFSNSRSEMNVSTLELGDSALYLCASNPKREGTEQYFGPGTRLTVT.

This clonotype was seen a handful of times. Here the CDR3 DNA reads TGCGCCAGCCGATCAAGACTAGCGGGGACCCAGGATACGCAGTATTTT. It encodes CASRSRLAGTQDTQYF. The chain links TRBV5-1 to TRBJ2-3; 11 bases are a match to TRBD2. This CDR3 region has 16 residues. CDR1 and CDR2 from the germline V gene are SGHRS and YFSETQ. V shed 7 bases, J shed 6 bases, and the junction held 13 bases outside the gene matches.

This sequence joins TRBV6-2 or TRBV6-3 and TRBJ1-1; maybe TRBD1 (5 bases). The CDR3 totals 12 residues. The germline CDR1 and CDR2 sequences are MNHEY and SVGEGT. V was pared by 8 bases and J by 6 bases, with 13 bases between. The CDR3 DNA reads as TGTGCCAGCGACCGCCCAGGGCCTGAAGCTTTCTTT. It specifies CASDRPGPEAFF.

This clonotype was counted between two and nine times. J is TRBJ2-7 and V is TRBV28; D is perhaps TRBD1 or TRBD2 (6 bases each). Germline V gives CDR1 MDHEN, CDR2 SYDVKM. This CDR3 spans 15 amino acids. V was cut by 6 bases and J by 3 bases, with 18 bases left in between. CDR3 sequence reads: CASSTSLAGHYEQYF. CDR3 bases: TGTGCCAGCAGCACTTCTCTCGCGGGACACTACGAGCAGTACTTC.

The J gene is TRBJ1-5, the V gene TRBV7-6; tentatively, D is TRBD1 (5 bases). Deletions cut 9 bases from V and 4 bases from J, with 10 bases between. This CDR3 is 12 amino acids long. In germline, CDR1 is SGHVS, CDR2 FNYEAQ. CDR3 sequence (DNA): TGTGCCAGGACCCAGGGAAATCAGCCCCAGCATTTT. This translates into CARTQGNQPQHF.

As to this clonotype: The junction departs from germline at one end; a sequencing error may be responsible. The chain links TRBV27 to TRBJ2-1; 9 bases map to TRBD2. Germline V gene sequence: CDR1 MNHEY, CDR2 SMNVEV (reference sequence). CDR3 length: 15 amino acids. CDR3 coding DNA: TGTGCCCGCAGTTTATCGGCGGGAGGGACTAATGAGCAGTTCTTC. Protein product: CARSLSAGGTNEQFF.

In regard to this clonotype: Its ends do not fully match the called genes, so a read error is possible. V is TRBV7-7 and J is TRBJ1-4; D remains unclear. The CDR3 totals 13 residues. CDR1 and CDR2 from the germline V gene are SSHAT and FNYEAQ (reference sequence). The CDR3 DNA is TGTGCTAGCAGCTCCGGGATAAATGAAAAACTGTTTTTT. Encoded protein: CASSSGINEKLFF.

This clonotype was counted only a few times. The rearrangement joins TRBV7-9 to TRBJ2-5; 7 nucleotides line up with TRBD1. The CDR3 runs 14 residues. Germline CDR1 reads SEHNR; CDR2 reads FQNEAQ (reference sequence). V lost 2 bases to trimming and J lost 2 bases; unmatched junction nucleotides: 2. In DNA form, the CDR3 reads TGTGCCAGCAGCTTATCGACAGGGCAAGAGACCCAGTACTTC. This codes for CASSLSTGQETQYF.

This clonotype was detected only a few times. This rearrangement joins TRBV7-8 to TRBJ1-5; D perhaps matches TRBD1 (6 bases). Germline assignment: CDR1 SGHVS and CDR2 FQNEAQ. The CDR3 has 15 residues. Trimming removed 5 bases from V and 5 bases from J, with 16 bases in between. Written as DNA, the CDR3 is TGTGCCAGCAGCGAAAGAGCAGGGGTGTATCAGCCCCAGCATTTT. Its protein product is CASSERAGVYQPQHF.

The sample holds many counts of this clonotype. The chain employs TRBV29-1 and TRBJ2-5; 11 bases align to TRBD1. The germline V gene encodes CDR1 SQVTM and CDR2 ANQGSEA. The CDR3 covers 15 residues. V shed 4 bases and J 1 base; nucleotides not matched to a gene: 5. CDR3 protein: CSVGDRGGFQETQYF. The CDR3 DNA reads as TGCAGCGTTGGGGACAGGGGGGGCTTCCAAGAGACCCAGTACTTC. The full variable domain, completed using reference TRBV29-1 and TRBJ2-5, is SAVISQKPSRDICQRGTSLTIQCQVDSQVTMMFWYRQQPGQSLTLIATANQGSEATYESGFVIDKFPISRPNLTFSTLTVSNMSPEDSSIYLCSVGDRGGFQETQYFGPGTRLLVL.

This clonotype was detected only a few times. The chain has TRBV5-6 and TRBJ1-5, with D possibly matching TRBD1 (6 bases). V was cut by 3 bases and J by 4 bases, with 11 bases left in between. The germline CDR1 and CDR2 sequences are SGHDT and YYEEEE. This CDR3 region has 14 residues. The CDR3 here is CASSSPGDNQPQHF. The CDR3 DNA reads TGTGCCAGCAGCTCCCCAGGGGATAATCAGCCCCAGCATTTT.

This clonotype was seen ten or more times. The V gene is TRBV6-5, the J gene TRBJ2-1; D possibly corresponds to TRBD2 (6 bases). V dropped 7 bases and J dropped 6 bases, with 13 bases sitting between them. CDR1 is MNHEY, CDR2 SVGAGI, per germline. CDR3 length: 13 residues. The CDR3 loop is CASKAEGVNEQFF. CDR3 bases: TGTGCCAGCAAGGCGGAGGGTGTCAATGAGCAGTTCTTC.

This sequence joins TRBV9 and TRBJ1-5; 7 nucleotides match TRBD1. CDR1 is SGDLS, CDR2 YYNGEE, per germline. The CDR3 sequence is 14 residues long. V lost 3 bases to trimming and J lost 5 bases; unmatched junction nucleotides: 5. The CDR3 region is CASSGGTAHQPQHF. CDR3 nucleotides: TGTGCCAGCAGCGGCGGGACAGCGCATCAGCCCCAGCATTTT.

The chain employs TRBV6-2 or TRBV6-3 and TRBJ2-1; 8 bases map to TRBD2. Per the germline V gene, CDR1 is MNHEY and CDR2 is SVGEGT. After removal of 2 bases from V and 0 bases from J, the junction contained 12 bases not matched to a gene. CDR3 length: 19 amino acids. The CDR3 DNA reads as TGTGCCAGCAGTTACCCGGGAGGGGCCCCCGTACCCTCCTACAATGAGCAGTTCTTC. Its translation is CASSYPGGAPVPSYNEQFF.

A few counts support this clonotype. The V gene is TRBV11-2, the J gene TRBJ1-5; no definite D call. Germline V gene sequence: CDR1 SGHAT, CDR2 FQNNGV. V was shortened by 5 bases and J by 3 bases, with 8 bases between the two germline ends. CDR3 length: 13 amino acids. CDR3 sequence: CASSPGFNQPQHF. The CDR3 nucleotides are TGTGCCAGCAGCCCGGGGTTCAATCAGCCCCAGCATTTT.

This clonotype was seen only a few times. The chain links TRBV6-6 to TRBJ1-6; D unresolved. Germline lookup yields CDR1 MNHNY and CDR2 SVGAGI (reference sequence). V lost 8 bases and J 6 bases, leaving 11 bases between the germline ends. CDR3 length: 13 amino acids. CDR3 in amino acids: CASDAGVNSPLHF. CDR3 bases: TGTGCCAGCGACGCGGGAGTTAATTCACCCCTCCACTTT.

This clonotype was detected many times. This rearrangement joins TRBV11-2 to TRBJ1-1; the D is unclear. Per the germline V gene, CDR1 is SGHAT and CDR2 is FQNNGV. The CDR3 is 13 amino acids. The V end was cut by 0 bases, the J end by 6 bases, with 8 bases between. The CDR3 sequence is CASSLDSRAEAFF. The CDR3 DNA follows: TGTGCCAGCAGCTTAGATTCCCGGGCTGAAGCTTTCTTT.

The chain carries TRBV9 and TRBJ2-5; tentatively, D is TRBD1 or TRBD2 (6 bases each). The CDR3 contains 14 residues. Germline values: CDR1 SGDLS, CDR2 YYNGEE. The V and J ends lost 4 bases and 5 bases respectively, with 15 bases between them. The CDR3 DNA reads TGTGCCAGCAGCCCCCCGGTAGGGGGGGAGACCCAGTACTTC. It encodes CASSPPVGGETQYF.

Many counts were recorded for this clonotype. The chain uses TRBV20-1 and TRBJ2-1, with 12 positions matching TRBD2. CDR3 length: 14 amino acids. The V gene's germline CDR1 is DFQATT and CDR2 SNEGSKA (reference sequence). V lost 6 bases and J lost 2; bases outside the gene matches: 2. The DNA for the CDR3 is TGCAGTGCCCGACTAGCGGGAGCCTACAATGAGCAGTTCTTC. It specifies CSARLAGAYNEQFF.

In this sample, this clonotype turned up many times. V is TRBV7-9 and J is TRBJ1-1; D remains unclear. CDR3 length: 11 residues. Germline V gene data show CDR1 as SEHNR and CDR2 as FQNEAQ (reference sequence). The V gene lost 4 bases and the J gene lost 8 bases, with 8 bases spanning the gap. The CDR3 sequence is CASSWNQEAFF. CDR3 DNA: TGTGCCAGCAGCTGGAACCAGGAAGCTTTCTTT.

This clonotype was detected many times. This chain links TRBV12-3 or TRBV12-4 with TRBJ1-1, with 8 bases identical to TRBD1. The CDR3 loop spans 13 amino acids. V shed 5 bases and J 5 bases; nucleotides not matched to a gene: 4. DNA of the CDR3: TGTGCCAGCAGTCTAGACAGGGGAACTGAAGCTTTCTTT. Translated, it gives CASSLDRGTEAFF.